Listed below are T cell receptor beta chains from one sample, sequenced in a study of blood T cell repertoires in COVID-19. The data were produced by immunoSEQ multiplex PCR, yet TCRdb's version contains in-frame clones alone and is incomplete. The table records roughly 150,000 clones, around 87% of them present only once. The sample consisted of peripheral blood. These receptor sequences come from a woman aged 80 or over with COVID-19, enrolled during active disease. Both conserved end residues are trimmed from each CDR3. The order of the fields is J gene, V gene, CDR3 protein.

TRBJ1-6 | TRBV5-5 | ASSFFRTGGSPLH
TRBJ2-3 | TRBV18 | ASSPPTSQDSTDTQY
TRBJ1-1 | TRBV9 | ASSPTLGQGWGGNTEAF
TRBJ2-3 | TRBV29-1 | SVDGFYTDTQY
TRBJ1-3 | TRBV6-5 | ASSGDRLSGNTIY
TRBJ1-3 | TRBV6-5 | ASRAGGGNTIY
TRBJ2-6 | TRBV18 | ASSQLAGASGANVLT
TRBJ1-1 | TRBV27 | ASSFGAGFRGLNTEAF
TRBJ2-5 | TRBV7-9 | ASSLPSGSKETQY
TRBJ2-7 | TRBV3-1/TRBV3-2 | ASSQVEYEQY
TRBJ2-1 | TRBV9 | ASSVGLSPSRGNEQF
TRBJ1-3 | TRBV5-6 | ASSMYRFYGNTIY
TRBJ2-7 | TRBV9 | ASSAREAAYEQY
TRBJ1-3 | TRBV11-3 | ASSLVSGFSGNTIY
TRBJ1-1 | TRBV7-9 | ASSEGQQNTEAF
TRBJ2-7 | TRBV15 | ATSQKRDNPQQY
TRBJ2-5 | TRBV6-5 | ASQGFGTQY
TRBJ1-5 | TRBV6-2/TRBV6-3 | ASSYIGGVNQPQH
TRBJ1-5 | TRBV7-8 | ASSLVHYRDRGIGNQPQH
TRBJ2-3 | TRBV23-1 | ASSPDRGRSDTQY
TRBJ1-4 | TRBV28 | ATGRAGAPGLI
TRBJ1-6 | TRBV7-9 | ASSRLGQGNNSPLH
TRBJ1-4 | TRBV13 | ASSSLAPGTGIEKLF
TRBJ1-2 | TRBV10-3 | AISGTGDNGYT
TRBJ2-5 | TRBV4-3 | ASSPHSTSGTTTQY
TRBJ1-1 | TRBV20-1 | SASPRGVTEAF
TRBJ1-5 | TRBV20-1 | SGRGEEHQH
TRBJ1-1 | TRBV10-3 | AIRASPGSVGTEAF
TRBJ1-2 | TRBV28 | ASSLQNYGYT
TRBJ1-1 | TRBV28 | ASSRTGPHTEAF
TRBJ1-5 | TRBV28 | ASRTGTEKGPQH
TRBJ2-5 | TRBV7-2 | ASSLAGGGIRETQY
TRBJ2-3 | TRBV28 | ASSTLDRATDTQY
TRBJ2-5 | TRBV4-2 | ASSQKAGETETQY
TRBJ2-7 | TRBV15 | ATSGRTAGARKGYEQY
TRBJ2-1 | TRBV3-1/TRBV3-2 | ASSQDWPIPYNEQF
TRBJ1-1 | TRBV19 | ASSIESGNTEAF
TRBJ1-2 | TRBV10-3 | AIRGQGANYGYT
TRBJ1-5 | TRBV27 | ASSSISRNQPQH
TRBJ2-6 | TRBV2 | ASSDRRGAYGANVLT
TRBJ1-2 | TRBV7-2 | ASSLGQGGYGYT
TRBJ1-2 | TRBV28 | ASNINGRQGLDGYT
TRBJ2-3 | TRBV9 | ASSAVASTDTQY
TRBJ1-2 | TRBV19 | ASSPFGTKQGAGGYT
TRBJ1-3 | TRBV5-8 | ASSLDSSGNTIY
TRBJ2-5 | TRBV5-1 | ASSKAIAGETQY
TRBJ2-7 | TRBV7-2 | ASSAGLAESYEQY
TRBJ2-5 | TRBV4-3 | ASSPQGLAQETQY